A selection of T cell receptor beta chains follows, all from one sample in a study of T cells in Graves' hyperthyroidism and ophthalmopathy. TCRdb reprocessed the multiplex PCR reads via MiXCR and lists one record per CDR3 protein. The sample gives about 350,000 distinct CDR3 sequences, about 15% of which show up once; roughly a fifth is in the top ten. What was sequenced was blood. The source of these receptors is an older woman with Graves' ophthalmopathy. CDR3s leave out the opening cysteine and the closing phenylalanine or tryptophan.

V gene	J gene	CDR3 protein
TRBV12-3/TRBV12-4	TRBJ2-1	ASSLEWVDHNEQF
TRBV11-2	TRBJ2-1	ASSLRRGLAGSNEQF
TRBV20-1	TRBJ2-1	SASWLAGGRSYNEQF
TRBV6-1	TRBJ2-1	ASSRGTSYEQF
TRBV18	TRBJ2-7	ASSPTRTYEQY
TRBV3-1	TRBJ2-1	ASSQDPSGGSYNEQF
TRBV28	TRBJ2-5	ASSEGVMETQY
TRBV11-2	TRBJ2-5	ASSPQTGTRSGETQY
TRBV28	TRBJ2-7	ASTPVTGDEQY
TRBV19	TRBJ2-5	ASSKVTGATQETQY
TRBV20-1	TRBJ1-1	SARVTGNTEAF
TRBV19	TRBJ1-2	ASHDLYGYT
TRBV19	TRBJ2-3	ASSVGGTADTQY
TRBV6-1	TRBJ2-7	ASSEARDGSDEQY
TRBV30	TRBJ1-4	AWSPGQGVEKLF
TRBV27	TRBJ1-4	ASSLRGTVRGKLF
TRBV20-1	TRBJ1-1	SARGGQGGIEAF
TRBV6-1	TRBJ2-3	ASMVGQITDTQY
TRBV6-1	TRBJ2-7	ASSEPAGTGPYEQY
TRBV3-1	TRBJ1-3	ASGPMGFQGNTIY